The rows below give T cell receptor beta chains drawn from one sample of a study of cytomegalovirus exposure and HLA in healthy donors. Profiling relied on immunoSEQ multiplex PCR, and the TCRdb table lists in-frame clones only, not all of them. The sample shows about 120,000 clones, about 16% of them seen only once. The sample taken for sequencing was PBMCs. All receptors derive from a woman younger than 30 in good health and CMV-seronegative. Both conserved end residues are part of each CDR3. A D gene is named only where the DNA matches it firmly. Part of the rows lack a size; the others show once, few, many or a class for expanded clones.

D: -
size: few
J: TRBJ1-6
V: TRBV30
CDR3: CAWSVGGGQESPLHF
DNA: TGTGCCTGGAGTGTAGGGGGAGGGCAAGAATCACCCCTCCACTTT

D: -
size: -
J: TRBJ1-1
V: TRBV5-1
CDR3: CASSLLGGSDTEAFF
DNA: TGCGCCAGCAGCTTGTTAGGCGGGTCTGACACTGAAGCTTTCTTT

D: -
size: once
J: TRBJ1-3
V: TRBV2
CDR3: CASSEVEGAGNTIYF
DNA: TGTGCCAGCAGTGAAGTTGAGGGGGCTGGAAACACCATATATTTT

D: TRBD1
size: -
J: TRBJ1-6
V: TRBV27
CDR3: CASRTGAPNSPLHF
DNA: TGTGCCAGCAGAACAGGGGCCCCAAATTCACCCCTCCACTTT

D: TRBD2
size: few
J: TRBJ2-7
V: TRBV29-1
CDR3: CSVEGAGDEQYF
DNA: TGCAGCGTTGAAGGGGCGGGGGACGAGCAGTACTTC

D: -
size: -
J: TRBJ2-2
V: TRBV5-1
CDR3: CASSGGRTGPNTGELFF
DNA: TGCGCCAGCAGCGGGGGGCGGACAGGCCCGAACACCGGGGAGCTGTTTTTT

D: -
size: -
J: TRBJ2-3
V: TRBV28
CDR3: CASSPPSTDTQYF
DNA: TGTGCCAGCAGTCCCCCGAGCACAGATACGCAGTATTTT

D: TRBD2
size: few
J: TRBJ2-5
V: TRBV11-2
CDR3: CASSMGTTETQYF
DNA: TGTGCCAGCAGCATGGGGACTACAGAGACCCAGTACTTC

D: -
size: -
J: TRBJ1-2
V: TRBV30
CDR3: CAWSVDKNPYMANYGYTF
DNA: TGTGCCTGGAGTGTAGACAAAAACCCGTATATGGCTAACTATGGCTACACCTTC

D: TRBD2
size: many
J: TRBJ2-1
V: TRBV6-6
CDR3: CASSYSEAGGNEQFF
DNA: TGTGCCAGCAGTTACTCGGAAGCGGGAGGCAATGAGCAGTTCTTC

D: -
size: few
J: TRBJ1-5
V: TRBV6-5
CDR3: CASKPTKNSNQPQHF
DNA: TGTGCCAGCAAGCCGACAAAGAATAGCAATCAGCCCCAGCATTTT

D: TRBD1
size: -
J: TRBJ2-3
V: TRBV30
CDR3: CAWSRPTTGLAADTQYF
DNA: TGTGCCTGGAGCAGGCCGACGACAGGGTTGGCGGCAGATACGCAGTATTTT

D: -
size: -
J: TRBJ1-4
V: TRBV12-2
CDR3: CASRLDRGGWGEKLFF
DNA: TGTGCAAGTCGCTTGGACAGGGGAGGATGGGGTGAAAAACTGTTTTTT

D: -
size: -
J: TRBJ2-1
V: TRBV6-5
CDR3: CASRAGEVNEQFF
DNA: TGTGCCAGCAGGGCCGGAGAGGTCAATGAGCAGTTCTTC

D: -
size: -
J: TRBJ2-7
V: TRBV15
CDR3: CATSRDRSGYEQYF
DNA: TGTGCCACCAGCAGAGATAGGTCGGGGTACGAGCAGTACTTC

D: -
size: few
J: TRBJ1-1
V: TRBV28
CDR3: CASSPPPGASNTEAFF
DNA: TGTGCCAGCAGCCCCCCCCCAGGGGCCTCGAACACTGAAGCTTTCTTT

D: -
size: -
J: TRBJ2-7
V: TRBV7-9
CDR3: CASSLGGVPWEQYF
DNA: TGTGCCAGCAGCTTAGGAGGAGTACCCTGGGAGCAGTACTTC

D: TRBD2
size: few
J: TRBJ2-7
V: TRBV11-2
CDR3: CASSLVRSGSFEEQYF
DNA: TGTGCCAGCAGCTTAGTACGGAGCGGGAGCTTCGAGGAGCAGTACTTC

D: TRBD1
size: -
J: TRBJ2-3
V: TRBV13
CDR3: CASSPGTGGTDTQYF
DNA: TGTGCCAGCAGCCCAGGGACAGGGGGCACAGATACGCAGTATTTT

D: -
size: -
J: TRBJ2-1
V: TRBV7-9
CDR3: CASSLVSFNEQFF
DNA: TGTGCCAGCAGCTTAGTTTCCTTCAATGAGCAGTTCTTC